These T cell receptor beta chains were read from a single sample in a study of shared clonotypes between healthy human individuals. Assay used: immunoSEQ multiplex PCR; TCRdb lists only in-frame clones, some missing. The sample includes 2 million to 2.5 million clones, 85% to 95% seen only once; the top ten take around 0.35%. Sequencing was performed on naive CD4+ T cells from PBMCs. The receptors were sampled from a man between 18 and 35 years old in good health. Some clones in this sample may be carry-over from other donors' samples. Both conserved end residues are part of each CDR3. The order of the fields is V gene, J gene, D gene, CDR3 protein, CDR3 DNA. The D gene is left open where the match is weak.

TRBV14	TRBJ2-7	TRBD1	CASSRGQGPLSQYF	TGTGCCAGCAGCCGAGGACAGGGACCCCTTTCGCAGTACTTC
TRBV7-2	TRBJ1-4	.	CASSTASAAGEKLFF	TGTGCCAGCAGCACAGCCAGCGCGGCAGGGGAAAAACTGTTTTTT
TRBV30	TRBJ2-7	.	CACLPIWDGDYEQYF	TGTGCCTGCCTCCCGATTTGGGACGGAGACTACGAGCAGTACTTC
TRBV5-4	TRBJ1-2	TRBD1	CASSLEPGTGGAGGYTF	TGTGCCAGCAGCTTGGAACCCGGGACAGGGGGCGCGGGGGGCTACACCTTC
TRBV7-9	TRBJ2-3	TRBD2	CASSHPQLAKSPDTQYF	TGTGCCAGCAGCCATCCTCAACTAGCGAAGAGTCCAGATACGCAGTATTTT
TRBV15	TRBJ2-7	TRBD1	CATSREGQGSSYEQYF	TGTGCCACCAGCAGAGAGGGACAGGGGAGCTCCTACGAGCAGTACTTC
TRBV29-1	TRBJ2-3	.	CSGREAATDTQYF	TGCAGCGGAAGGGAGGCGGCAACAGATACGCAGTATTTT
TRBV18	TRBJ2-7	.	CASSPPARVYEQYF	TGTGCCAGCTCACCACCGGCCAGGGTCTACGAGCAGTACTTC
TRBV2	TRBJ2-7	TRBD1	CASSGQPFYEQYF	TGTGCCAGTTCGGGACAGCCCTTCTACGAGCAGTACTTC
TRBV18	TRBJ2-5	TRBD1	CASSPLDRGYQETQYF	TGTGCCAGCTCACCCCTTGACAGGGGCTACCAAGAGACCCAGTACTTC
TRBV6-6	TRBJ2-1	.	CASSYDPGLSYNEQFF	TGTGCCAGCAGTTACGATCCGGGTCTCTCCTACAATGAGCAGTTCTTC
TRBV19	TRBJ1-5	.	CASSIGGRGYNQPQHF	TGTGCCAGTAGTATAGGTGGCAGGGGCTACAATCAGCCCCAGCATTTT
TRBV4-3	TRBJ1-4	.	CASSQELGSPRGF	TGCGCCAGCAGCCAAGAACTGGGCAGTCCAAGGGGTTTT
TRBV5-1	TRBJ2-3	.	CASSLTKSTDTQYF	TGCGCCAGCAGCCTTACTAAGAGCACAGATACGCAGTATTTT
TRBV6-5	TRBJ2-5	TRBD1	CACAWDREETQYF	TGTGCCTGCGCTTGGGACAGGGAAGAGACCCAGTACTTC
TRBV5-4	TRBJ1-3	.	CASSLGQLDRTIYF	TGTGCCAGCAGCCTAGGACAGCTTGATCGCACCATATATTTT
TRBV29-1	TRBJ2-7	TRBD2	CSVETSGNRREQYF	TGCAGCGTCGAGACTAGCGGGAACAGGCGAGAGCAGTACTTC
TRBV4-1	TRBJ2-2	TRBD1	CASRSFRDRGTMNTGELFF	TGCGCCAGCAGGTCTTTCCGGGACAGGGGAACGATGAACACCGGGGAGCTGTTTTTT